This is a list of T cell receptor beta chains from one sample in a study of PD-1 blockade in classical Hodgkin lymphoma. The assay was immunoSEQ multiplex PCR, and TCRdb's table has in-frame clones only and misses some. The data show about 2,700 clones, with roughly 77% seen just once and about 30% held by the top ten. The starting material was CD8+ T cells from blood, obtained before the fourth cycle of nivolumab. The receptors come from a human donor with classical Hodgkin lymphoma. Each CDR3 is given with its conserved first and last residue. D genes are given only for firm matches. Only part of the rows carry a size: once, few, many, or a class if the clone is expanded.

-	-	TRBV6-5	TRBJ2-5	14	TGTGCCAGCAGTTACTCGAAGGTTGCGGAGACCCAGTACTTC	CASSYSKVAETQYF
few	TRBD2	TRBV7-2	TRBJ2-1	16	TGTGCCAGCAGCCCAATACTAGCGGGAACGGACAATGAGCAGTTCTTC	CASSPILAGTDNEQFF
few	-	TRBV29-1	TRBJ2-1	13	TGCAGCGCTTACAAGTGGGGTAACAATGAGCAGTTCTTC	CSAYKWGNNEQFF
few	TRBD2	TRBV27	TRBJ2-7	15	TGTGCCAGCAGTGACTACCGGGAGGGCACCTACGAGCAGTACTTC	CASSDYREGTYEQYF
-	TRBD1	TRBV5-1	TRBJ2-7	15	TGCGCCAGCAGCCCAAGACAGGGGGCAGGCGACGAGCAGTACTTC	CASSPRQGAGDEQYF
-	TRBD2	TRBV5-1	TRBJ2-1	16	TGCGCCAGCAGCTTACTTAGCGGGAGCTCCTACAATGAGCAGTTCTTC	CASSLLSGSSYNEQFF
-	TRBD1	TRBV7-9	TRBJ2-7	15	TGTGCCAGCAGCTTGGGACAGGCGATGGTATACGAGCAGTACTTC	CASSLGQAMVYEQYF
-	-	TRBV30	TRBJ1-1	13	TGTGCCTGGAGTGCATCAGGAGGCACTGAAGCTTTCTTT	CAWSASGGTEAFF
-	TRBD1	TRBV7-8	TRBJ1-1	14	TGTGCCAGCAGCTTAGGTGGGACAGCTACTGAAGCTTTCTTT	CASSLGGTATEAFF
few	-	TRBV28	TRBJ2-1	15	TGTGCCAGCAGTTTATCGCGGGGTTCCTACAATGAGCAGTTCTTC	CASSLSRGSYNEQFF
few	TRBD2	TRBV9	TRBJ2-2	15	TGTGCCAGCAGCGTAGCGGCGGGAGACACCGGGGAGCTGTTTTTT	CASSVAAGDTGELFF
-	TRBD1	TRBV5-4	TRBJ1-1	16	TGTGCCAGCAGCTCCGGACAGGGGGCCATGAACACTGAAGCTTTCTTT	CASSSGQGAMNTEAFF
-	-	TRBV28	TRBJ2-5	15	TGTGCCAGCACAACAACCTACCGGTACCAAGAGACCCAGTACTTC	CASTTTYRYQETQYF
-	-	TRBV21-1	TRBJ2-7	17	TGTGCCAGCAACAAAAGGGGGCCGACGGACGAATCCTACGAGCAGTACTTC	CASNKRGPTDESYEQYF
-	-	TRBV6-6	TRBJ2-3	15	TGTGCCAGCAGTCAACAGAATCTTAGCACAGATACGCAGTATTTT	CASSQQNLSTDTQYF
-	TRBD2	TRBV4-1	TRBJ2-1	17	TGCGCCAGCAGCCCCTTTGTAGCGGGAGGGCCCTACAATGAGCAGTTCTTC	CASSPFVAGGPYNEQFF
-	TRBD1	TRBV27	TRBJ2-2	16	TGTGCCAGCAGGCCTCTCCGGGACAGTCTAGCCGGGGAGCTGTTTTTT	CASRPLRDSLAGELFF
few	-	TRBV5-6	TRBJ1-1	13	TGTGCCAGCAGCTTGGCCATGGCAAAGGAAGCTTTCTTT	CASSLAMAKEAFF
-	-	TRBV13	TRBJ1-6	14	TGTGCCAGCAGCTTCGGGGCAGTTAATTCACCCCTCCACTTT	CASSFGAVNSPLHF
few	-	TRBV6-5	TRBJ2-3	15	TGTGCCAGCAGTCCACTCTCACCCCGCACAGATACGCAGTATTTT	CASSPLSPRTDTQYF
-	-	TRBV5-4	TRBJ2-1	14	TGTGCCAGCAGCTCCCTTGGCTCCTACAATGAGCAGTTCTTC	CASSSLGSYNEQFF
-	TRBD1	TRBV5-4	TRBJ1-1	16	TGTGCCAGCAGCGCTACAGGGGGCGCCTCTGACACTGAAGCTTTCTTT	CASSATGGASDTEAFF
-	-	TRBV4-1	TRBJ2-1	16	TGCGCCAGCAGCCAAGCAAAGGGACTGGGTTACAATGAGCAGTTCTTC	CASSQAKGLGYNEQFF
-	TRBD2	TRBV6-4	TRBJ2-1	15	TGTGCCAGCAGCCACCTAGCGGGAGAGGGGAATGAGCAGTTCTTC	CASSHLAGEGNEQFF
-	-	TRBV7-7	TRBJ2-5	14	TGTGCCAGCAGTCAGTTATTGGGAGAAGAGACCCAGTACTTC	CASSQLLGEETQYF
-	-	TRBV5-8	TRBJ2-1	14	TGTGCCAGCAGCTTGGGCAGCTCCCACAATGAGCAGTTCTTC	CASSLGSSHNEQFF
-	TRBD1	TRBV12-5	TRBJ2-5	15	TGTGCTAGTGGTTCCGACCGACAGGGACAAGAGACCCAGTACTTC	CASGSDRQGQETQYF